Shown below are 14 T cell receptor beta chains from a single sample sequenced in a study of cytomegalovirus exposure and HLA in healthy donors (dated by TCRdb to 2016 to 2017). To prepare the library, the immunoSEQ multiplex PCR assay was applied. For the multiplex PCR, a mixture combining 60 forward primers for TCR Vbeta segments and 13 reverse primers for TCR Jbeta segments was used. TCRdb stores this immuneACCESS table with in-frame sequences only. Part of the clones is absent; in the studies checked, under half of the shortfall reflects unresolved V genes, and no reason is known for the rest. A total of some 170,000 clones appear in this sample, about 82% of them only once. The ten largest clones capture around 7.7% of the sample. Sequences were obtained from PBMCs. All receptors come from a woman aged 25 to 39 in good health and CMV-seropositive.

The chain combines TRBV5-1 with TRBJ2-1; possible D gene TRBD2, 6 bases. The germline CDR1 and CDR2 sequences are SGHRS and YFSETQ. The germline V and J ends were trimmed by 2 bases and 4 bases, with 13 bases remaining between them. CDR3 length: 15 amino acids. CDR3 amino acids: CASSFSHGGYNEQFF. As DNA, the CDR3 is TGCGCCAGCAGCTTCTCTCACGGGGGTTACAATGAGCAGTTCTTC.

The V and J genes are TRBV7-9 and TRBJ1-5; TRBD1 is a possible D gene (5 bases). Per the germline V gene, CDR1 is SEHNR and CDR2 is FQNEAQ (reference sequence). The CDR3 contains 13 residues. Trimming removed 8 bases from V and 3 bases from J, with 11 bases in between. Here the CDR3 reads CASGQGFNQPQHF. In nucleotides, the CDR3 is TGTGCCAGCGGTCAGGGCTTCAATCAGCCCCAGCATTTT.

This clone was counted a single time. The genes are TRBV9 and TRBJ2-5, with D possibly being TRBD1 (5 bases). There are 14 residues in the CDR3. The germline V and J ends were trimmed by 4 bases and 1 base, with 11 bases remaining between them. The germline V gene has CDR1 SGDLS and CDR2 YYNGEE. For the CDR3, the DNA is TGTGCCAGCAGCCCCCGACAGCTCCAAGAGACCCAGTACTTC. It codes for CASSPRQLQETQYF.

The chain employs TRBV6-1 and TRBJ1-5; TRBD1 matches at 11 bases. CDR1 is MNHNS and CDR2 is SASEGT in the germline V gene. The CDR3 runs 17 residues. After removal of 4 bases from V and 6 bases from J, the junction contained 11 bases not matched to a gene. CDR3 sequence: CASSGPPGQGGSQPQHF. In nucleotides, the CDR3 is TGTGCCAGCAGTGGACCGCCGGGACAGGGGGGGTCTCAGCCCCAGCATTTT.

The chain couples TRBV5-1 to TRBJ2-5; perhaps TRBD2 as D (6 bases). Per germline, CDR1 SGHRS and CDR2 YFSETQ. Trimming removed 4 bases from V and 1 base from J, with 8 bases in between. The CDR3 is 13 residues long. CDR3 nucleotide sequence: TGCGCCAGCAGCGCGGGATTCCAAGAGACCCAGTACTTC. This sequence encodes CASSAGFQETQYF.

The rearrangement links TRBV5-1 to TRBJ2-1; no reliable D call. The CDR3 covers 13 residues. The V end lost 2 bases, the J end lost 6 bases, and 9 bases lay between the germline ends. Per the germline V gene, CDR1 is SGHRS and CDR2 is YFSETQ. As DNA, the CDR3 is TGCGCCAGCAGCTTTCAGGCGAGCAATGAGCAGTTCTTC. Translation: CASSFQASNEQFF.

The chain links TRBV2 to TRBJ2-7, with TRBD1 identical over 9 bases. The CDR3 loop spans 13 amino acids. The germline V gene has CDR1 SNHLY and CDR2 FYNNEI. The junction had 6 bases not matched to a gene; V was cut back by 6 bases and J by 6 bases. The CDR3 DNA follows: TGTGCCAGCAGCCCGGGACAGGGAGGCGAGCAGTACTTC. Its protein product is CASSPGQGGEQYF. Full variable domain (missing parts from reference TRBV2 and TRBJ2-7): EPEVTQTPSHQVTQMGQEVILRCVPISNHLYFYWYRQILGQKVEFLVSFYNNEISEKSEIFDDQFSVERPDGSNFTLKIRSTKLEDSAMYFCASSPGQGGEQYFGPGTRLTVT.

CDR3 in amino acids: CASSFGQGRGYNSPLHF. The CDR3 region has the DNA TGCGCCAGCAGCTTCGGGCAGGGTAGAGGCTATAATTCACCCCTCCACTTT. This sequence joins TRBV5-1 and TRBJ1-6; D may be TRBD1 (5 bases). Germline V gene sequence: CDR1 SGHRS, CDR2 YFSETQ. The germline V and J ends were trimmed by 2 bases and 3 bases, with 15 bases remaining between them. The CDR3 is made up of 17 amino acids.

J is TRBJ1-2 and V is TRBV7-2, with 9 bases fitting TRBD1. The CDR3 is 13 residues long. Germline lookup yields CDR1 SGHTA and CDR2 FQGNSA. V was pared by 5 bases and J by 10 bases, with 8 bases of the junction left unmatched. The CDR3 sequence is CASSPGQGMDYTF. The DNA for the CDR3 is TGTGCCAGCAGCCCCGGACAGGGGATGGACTACACCTTC.

In this sample, this clone turned up once. The chain has TRBV27 and TRBJ2-1, with D perhaps matching TRBD1 (5 bases). V lost 0 bases to trimming and J lost 9 bases, with 21 bases between them. Germline CDR1 reads MNHEY; CDR2 reads SMNVEV (reference sequence). The CDR3 is 17 residues long. The DNA for the CDR3 is TGTGCCAGCAGTTTATCTCTTGACAGCCGTAGGATGTGTGAGCAGTTCTTC. Its protein product is CASSLSLDSRRMCEQFF.

This chain connects TRBV15 to TRBJ1-2, with TRBD1 identical over 7 bases. With V trimmed by 3 bases and J by 3 bases, 1 base remained unmatched. In germline, CDR1 is LNHNV, CDR2 YYDKDF (reference sequence). This CDR3 is 13 amino acids long. The CDR3 here is CATSRGTDYGYTF. The CDR3 nucleotides are TGTGCCACCAGCAGGGGGACAGACTATGGCTACACCTTC.

The rearrangement uses TRBV6-1 and TRBJ2-7; 10 nucleotides line up with TRBD2. The J segment lost 3 bases and the V segment lost 4 bases, leaving 3 bases of the junction unmatched. Per the germline V gene, CDR1 is MNHNS and CDR2 is SASEGT. The CDR3 runs 14 residues. CDR3 sequence (DNA): TGTGCCAGCAGTGCAACTAGCGGGGTCTACGAGCAGTACTTC. It encodes CASSATSGVYEQYF.

This sequence joins TRBV4-3 and TRBJ2-7; TRBD1 matches 9 bases. V dropped 2 bases and J dropped 5; count of bases not matched to a gene: 10. The CDR3 is made up of 16 amino acids. Germline lookup yields CDR1 LGHNA and CDR2 YSLEER. The CDR3 bases are TGCGCCAGCAGCCAATTCACAGGGGGCGAGAGGGACGAGCAGTACTTC. Protein sequence: CASSQFTGGERDEQYF.

The V and J genes are TRBV5-6 and TRBJ1-1; the D gene is possibly TRBD1 (5 bases). Between the trimmed V and J ends, which lost 1 base and 3 bases, there was a span of 10 bases. Germline loops: CDR1 SGHDT, CDR2 YYEEEE. The CDR3 is 14 amino acids. CDR3 DNA sequence: TGTGCCAGCAGCTTGATTAGCAGGGACACTGAAGCTTTCTTT. Protein product: CASSLISRDTEAFF.